This T cell receptor beta chain was sequenced for a study of Ad26.COV2.S vaccination and SARS-CoV-2 variants. Study background: Donor got 5x10^10 or 1x10^11 viral particles of Ad26.COV2.S.

V was shortened by 4 bases and J by 5 bases, with 11 bases between the two germline ends. The germline CDR1 and CDR2 sequences are LGHDT and YNNKEL (reference sequence). The CDR3 extends over 13 amino acids. Points from the study as a whole: Spike-specific TCR breadth in vaccine recipients exceeded that seen in placebo recipients. Participants given vaccine showed non-spike TCR breadth similar to that of placebo recipients.

A note on this clone: Its antigen is not known.

Sequencing was performed with immunoSEQ multiplex PCR; in TCRdb, only in-frame clones are kept and a portion is missing. The data hold a few hundred thousand clones, with more than 80% observed a single time. Described treatment: 15 to 20 received Ad26.COV2.S at low or high dose, single or two shots; about 5 received placebo; per-sample allocation not given. The study sampled participants on day 63 after the first vaccine or placebo injection. A Boston adult aged 18-55 years was the donor. V and J are TRBV3-1 (or the pseudogene TRBV3-2) and TRBJ1-2; D perhaps matches TRBD1 (6 bases). The receptor's source is a person aged 18-65 years who received the Ad26.COV2.S COVID-19 vaccine or a placebo. The sample in question was peripheral blood, obtained in a trial of Ad26.COV2.S vaccine versus placebo. CDR3 sequence reads: CASSRGQHYGYTF. CDR3 sequence (DNA): TGTGCCAGCAGCCGAGGACAGCATTATGGCTACACCTTC.